The T cell receptor (beta chain) under discussion was sequenced for a study of blood T cell repertoires in COVID-19. CDR1 and CDR2 (germline): MNHEY, SVGAGI. V trimming: 9 bases; J trimming: 6 bases; junction bases outside the gene matches: 11. CDR3 size: 15 residues. TCRdb's copy holds only in-frame clones and misses some; the assay was immunoSEQ multiplex PCR. The sample yields roughly 260,000 clones, 87% seen once. Ages ranged from about 18 to 90 years, with residence in about 24 US areas. The receptor comes from a woman younger than 45 with acute COVID-19. The V gene is TRBV6-5, the J gene TRBJ2-2; 9 nucleotides match TRBD2. Material: PBMCs or T cells enriched from blood (not recorded which). This chain's CDR3 is CASTTLAGSSGELFF. The CDR3, as DNA: TGTGCCAGTACAACCCTAGCGGGGTCTTCCGGGGAGCTGTTTTTT.